This T cell receptor (beta chain) originates from a study of T cell changes during pregnancy in multiple sclerosis. Clones were sequenced by immunoSEQ multiplex PCR, and TCRdb holds only the in-frame ones, with some missing. The sample has 75,000 to 85,000 clones; 93% are singletons. The germline CDR1 and CDR2 sequences are SEHNR and FQNEAQ (reference sequence). V lost 5 bases, J lost 1 base, and 15 bases stayed unmatched. This CDR3 contains 18 residues. Sample: peripheral blood, taken in the second trimester of pregnancy. This rearrangement joins TRBV7-9 to TRBJ1-1; 8 nucleotides align to TRBD1. The sequence derives from a female donor with multiple sclerosis, enrolled in a pregnancy study. The CDR3 protein is CASSPGQGVVKRNTEAFF. Here the CDR3 DNA reads TGTGCCAGCAGCCCAGGACAGGGAGTGGTGAAGAGGAACACTGAAGCTTTCTTT.